These 26 T cell receptor beta chains came from one sample sequenced in a study of blood T cell repertoires in COVID-19. Data came from immunoSEQ multiplex PCR; TCRdb stores just in-frame clones and leaves some out. The sample lists roughly 100,000 clones, around nine tenths occurring once. The sequencing sample was made of peripheral blood. These TCRs come from a man aged 45-60 years with active or convalescent COVID-19.

This clone was counted once. J is TRBJ2-2 and V is TRBV2, with a tentative D call TRBD1 (6 bases). The V gene lost 6 bases and the J gene lost 6 bases, with 14 bases spanning the gap. Germline loops: CDR1 SNHLY, CDR2 FYNNEI. The CDR3 runs to 14 residues. CDR3 nucleotides: TGTGCCAGCAGGATAAACAGGGTGGCCGGGGAGCTGTTTTTT. Protein: CASRINRVAGELFF. Complete variable domain (other parts from reference TRBV2 and TRBJ2-2): EPEVTQTPSHQVTQMGQEVILRCVPISNHLYFYWYRQILGQKVEFLVSFYNNEISEKSEIFDDQFSVERPDGSNFTLKIRSTKLEDSAMYFCASRINRVAGELFFGEGSRLTVL.

The genes are TRBV18 and TRBJ2-2; 8 positions agree with TRBD1. Germline values: CDR1 KGHSH, CDR2 LQKENI. The trim removed 4 bases at V and 0 bases at J, leaving 4 bases unmatched. The CDR3 runs 16 residues. The CDR3 spells CASSRGQGSNTGELFF. The CDR3 nucleotides read TGTGCCAGCTCACGCGGACAGGGATCGAACACCGGGGAGCTGTTTTTT.

The rearrangement joins TRBV18 to TRBJ2-3; D is unclear. With 3 bases removed from V and 6 bases from J, the gap between germline ends came to 7 bases. The germline V gene encodes CDR1 KGHSH and CDR2 LQKENI. The CDR3 has 12 amino acids. This CDR3 reads CASSPADDTQYF. Written as DNA, the CDR3 is TGTGCCAGCTCACCCGCGGATGATACGCAGTATTTT.

The J gene is TRBJ2-7, the V gene TRBV7-2; 7 bases match TRBD1. The CDR3 runs 15 residues. Germline assignment: CDR1 SGHTA and CDR2 FQGNSA. The ends lost 4 bases at V and 2 bases at J; junction bases unmatched: 8. CDR3 coding DNA: TGTGCCAGCAGCTCCGCCCTGACAGGGACCTACGAGCAGTACTTC. Translation gives CASSSALTGTYEQYF.

The V and J genes are TRBV5-5 and TRBJ1-3; no clear D gene. CDR1 and CDR2 (germline): SGHKS, YYEKEE (reference sequence). Trimming stripped 8 bases from V and 0 bases from J, with 12 bases between. CDR3 length: 14 amino acids. The CDR3 DNA follows: TGTGCCAGTGGAGGCGGTCACTCTGGAAACACCATATATTTT. It yields the protein CASGGGHSGNTIYF.

V is TRBV3-1 (or the pseudogene TRBV3-2) and J is TRBJ2-1; 7 nucleotides agree with TRBD1. The CDR3 extends over 16 amino acids. With 4 bases clipped from V and 6 bases from J, the junction kept 12 bases outside the gene matches. CDR1 is LGHDT, CDR2 YNNKEL, per germline (reference sequence). The CDR3 nucleotides are TGTGCCAGCAGCCCATCACTGGGACAGAAACCCAATGAGCAGTTCTTC. Translating gives CASSPSLGQKPNEQFF.

The chain employs TRBV6-5 and TRBJ1-1; 8 positions match TRBD1. J lost 1 base, V lost 6 bases, and 7 bases had no gene match. The germline CDR1 and CDR2 sequences are MNHEY and SVGAGI. The CDR3 spans 15 residues. DNA for the CDR3: TGTGCCAGCAGGTGGGACAGGAACCCGAACACTGAAGCTTTCTTT. Translation gives CASRWDRNPNTEAFF.

This clone was seen more than once but under ten times. The chain employs TRBV2 and TRBJ2-1; TRBD1 is a possible D gene (5 bases). Germline CDR1 reads SNHLY; CDR2 reads FYNNEI. V lost 6 bases to trimming and J lost 5 bases, with 11 bases between them. The CDR3 covers 13 residues. The CDR3 DNA follows: TGTGCCAGCAGAGCCGACAGCCACAATGAGCAGTTCTTC. Translating gives CASRADSHNEQFF.

V usage is TRBV7-8 and J usage is TRBJ2-1; 8 nucleotides align to TRBD1. V lost 4 bases and J lost 12; bases outside the gene matches: 14. This CDR3 contains 15 residues. CDR1 and CDR2 from the germline V gene are SGHVS and FQNEAQ. The CDR3 protein is CASSSGQGRNGMQFF. DNA of the CDR3: TGTGCCAGCAGCTCCGGACAGGGTCGGAATGGGATGCAGTTCTTC.

The chain carries TRBV27 and TRBJ2-7, with 8 bases aligning to TRBD1. The CDR3 covers 15 residues. The germline gives CDR1 MNHEY, CDR2 SMNVEV (reference sequence). V was pared by 0 bases and J by 2 bases, with 3 bases of the junction left unmatched. The DNA for the CDR3 is TGTGCCAGCAGTTTATCAGCAGGGGGCCCCTACGAGCAGTACTTC. Protein sequence: CASSLSAGGPYEQYF.

This chain links TRBV18 with TRBJ2-7, with 15 bases fitting TRBD2. V trimming: 1 base; J trimming: 2 bases; junction bases outside the gene matches: 3. There are 17 residues in the CDR3. Germline CDR1 is KGHSH and CDR2 is LQKENI. The CDR3 sequence: CASSPLGLAGGPYEQYV. The DNA of the CDR3 is TGTGCCAGCTCACCACTCGGACTAGCGGGGGGGCCCTACGAGCAGTACGTC.

J is TRBJ1-3 and V is TRBV15; 9 nucleotides align to TRBD1. J lost 4 bases, V lost 0 bases, and 10 bases had no gene match. The CDR3 has 18 amino acids. Looked up from germline, CDR1 is LNHNV and CDR2 is YYDKDF (reference sequence). Written as DNA, the CDR3 is TGTGCCACCAGCAGAGAAGGCTGGGGAGGGACAGGGGGAAACACCATATATTTT. Amino acids: CATSREGWGGTGGNTIYF.

The sample holds one count of this clone. The chain links TRBV19 to TRBJ2-3; 10 positions match TRBD2. V dropped 8 bases and J dropped 4; count of bases not matched to a gene: 6. The CDR3 is made up of 14 amino acids. The germline V gene has CDR1 LNHDA and CDR2 SQIVND (reference sequence). CDR3 sequence (DNA): TGTGCCAGTTCAAGCGGGGGGGCCCCAGATACGCAGTATTTT. It codes for CASSSGGAPDTQYF.

The chain uses TRBV28 and TRBJ2-5; tentative D call: TRBD2 (6 bases). CDR1 and CDR2 from the germline V gene are MDHEN and SYDVKM. Trimming removed 1 base at V and 2 bases at J, with 8 bases between. The CDR3 runs to 14 residues. The CDR3 loop reads CASSLSTSQETQYF. The DNA for the CDR3 is TGTGCCAGCAGTTTATCGACTAGTCAAGAGACCCAGTACTTC.

The chain carries TRBV5-4 and TRBJ1-5; D gene ambiguous. Germline CDR1 is SGHNT and CDR2 is YYREEE (reference sequence). V was cut by 5 bases and J by 9 bases, with 12 bases left in between. The CDR3 length is 12 residues. The CDR3 spells CASSLGPGPQHF. CDR3 in DNA: TGTGCCAGCAGTCTCGGTCCGGGGCCCCAGCATTTT.

The chain is built from TRBV19 and TRBJ1-4; 7 bases fit TRBD1. Trimming removed 4 bases from V and 2 bases from J; junction bases left unmatched: 4. This CDR3 has 15 residues. In germline, CDR1 is LNHDA, CDR2 SQIVND (reference sequence). This chain's CDR3 is CASSSTGATNEKLFF. In DNA, the CDR3 is TGTGCCAGTAGTAGCACAGGGGCTACTAATGAAAAACTGTTTTTT.

Many counts were recorded for this clone. This chain links TRBV7-9 with TRBJ2-2; 8 nucleotides match TRBD1. J gave up 5 bases and V 5 bases, and 7 bases lay outside the gene matches. Germline values: CDR1 SEHNR, CDR2 FQNEAQ (reference sequence). This CDR3 is 15 amino acids long. CDR3: CASSARQGSTGELFF. CDR3 DNA sequence: TGTGCCAGCAGCGCACGACAGGGGTCAACCGGGGAGCTGTTTTTT. Together with reference TRBV7-9 and TRBJ2-2, the CDR3 gives the full variable domain: DTGVSQNPRHKITKRGQNVTFRCDPISEHNRLYWYRQTLGQGPEFLTYFQNEAQLEKSRLLSDRFSAERPKGSFSTLEIQRTEQGDSAMYLCASSARQGSTGELFFGEGSRLTVL.

V gene TRBV6-5 combines with J gene TRBJ2-5, with D possibly TRBD1 on 5 matching bases. V lost 0 bases to trimming and J lost 1 base, with 12 bases between them. The length of the CDR3 is 16 residues. In germline, CDR1 is MNHEY, CDR2 SVGAGI. The chain's CDR3 is CASSYSGRVGQETQYF. The DNA of the CDR3 is TGTGCCAGCAGTTACTCTGGCAGGGTGGGCCAAGAGACCCAGTACTTC.

The rearrangement joins TRBV7-9 to TRBJ1-4, with 10 bases identical to TRBD1. The CDR3 runs 13 residues. Germline values: CDR1 SEHNR, CDR2 FQNEAQ (reference sequence). The V segment lost 8 bases and the J segment 10 bases; nucleotides outside the gene matches: 7. CDR3 in amino acids: CASGGTGDRKLFF. The DNA for the CDR3 is TGTGCCAGCGGCGGGACAGGGGATCGAAAACTGTTTTTT.

Here the CDR3 reads CASSLEQLYEQYF. The CDR3 DNA reads as TGCGCCAGCAGCTTGGAACAGCTCTACGAGCAGTACTTC. V is TRBV5-1 and J is TRBJ2-7, with D unresolved. Germline V lookup: CDR1 SGHRS, CDR2 YFSETQ. Trimming shortened V by 0 bases and J by 3 bases, and 7 bases separated the two germline ends. CDR3 length equals 13 residues.

V is TRBV3-1 (or the pseudogene TRBV3-2) and J is TRBJ2-5; TRBD2 matches at 8 bases. This CDR3 is built from 16 residues. Germline CDR1 and CDR2: LGHDT and YNNKEL (reference sequence). The J segment lost 4 bases and the V segment lost 2 bases, leaving 9 bases of the junction unmatched. This CDR3 is CASSQRTGGAGETQYF. As DNA, the CDR3 is TGTGCCAGCAGCCAAAGAACCGGGGGGGCAGGAGAGACCCAGTACTTC.

This clone was counted a few times. V gene TRBV3-1 (or the pseudogene TRBV3-2) combines with J gene TRBJ1-5; maybe TRBD1 (6 bases). This CDR3 has 13 residues. Germline-derived CDR1 and CDR2 are LGHDT and YNNKEL (reference sequence). V shed 1 base and J shed 11 bases, with 12 bases lying between them. CDR3 coding DNA: TGTGCCAGCAGCCAAGGACAGGAAAGGGCCCAGCATTTT. This encodes CASSQGQERAQHF.

The gene calls are TRBV6-5 and TRBJ2-3; 9 bases are shared with TRBD1. The CDR3 extends over 14 amino acids. The V gene end was trimmed by 7 bases and the J gene end by 8 bases; junction bases not matched to a gene: 10. Germline V gives CDR1 MNHEY, CDR2 SVGAGI. The CDR3 region is CASTLGQGTGTQYF. The CDR3 bases are TGTGCCAGCACCCTAGGACAGGGGACGGGTACGCAGTATTTT.

The chain couples TRBV19 to TRBJ1-1, with D unresolved. In germline, CDR1 is LNHDA, CDR2 SQIVND (reference sequence). The CDR3 extends over 15 amino acids. The germline V and J ends were trimmed by 7 bases and 0 bases, with 15 bases remaining between them. This chain's CDR3 is CASTPQRLMNTEAFF. The CDR3 DNA sequence: TGTGCCAGTACCCCGCAGCGGCTTATGAACACTGAAGCTTTCTTT.

The rearrangement links TRBV2 to TRBJ2-6, with D maybe TRBD2 (5 bases). This CDR3 spans 17 amino acids. Germline V gene sequence: CDR1 SNHLY, CDR2 FYNNEI. Deletions cut 2 bases from V and 0 bases from J, with 11 bases between. In DNA, the CDR3 is TGTGCCAGCAGTGAATGGAGGCTGCACTCTGGGGCCAACGTCCTGACTTTC. It codes for CASSEWRLHSGANVLTF.

V gene TRBV21-1 combines with J gene TRBJ2-5; the table names TRBD2, a call not compared with the DNA. TRBV21-1 is a pseudogene segment. The CDR3 sequence is 13 residues long. CDR3 sequence (DNA): TGTGCCAGCAGCAAGACGCGGCGAGAGACCCAGTACTTC. Its translation: CASSKTRRETQYF.